The 17 T cell receptor beta chains given below trace back to one sample, sequenced in a study of blood T cell repertoires in COVID-19. The protocol was immunoSEQ multiplex PCR, while the TCRdb copy is restricted to in-frame clones and leaves out a portion. This table has about 330,000 clones, 80% to 90% appearing once. The material sequenced was PBMCs or T cells enriched from blood (not recorded which). Receptors originate from a man younger than 40 who had recovered from COVID-19.

V usage is TRBV6-5 and J usage is TRBJ1-1, with TRBD1 identical over 9 bases. Losses at the gene ends were 2 bases for V and 0 bases for J; bases not matched to a gene: 4. Germline V CDR1 and CDR2: MNHEY, SVGAGI. This CDR3 has 16 amino acids. As DNA, the CDR3 is TGTGCCAGCAGTTACGCCGGACAGGGGATGAACACTGAAGCTTTCTTT. This sequence encodes CASSYAGQGMNTEAFF.

The chain uses TRBV4-2 and TRBJ2-2, with TRBD2 identical over 7 bases. V gave up 2 bases and J gave up 1 base; unmatched junction bases: 10. Germline V lookup: CDR1 LGHNA, CDR2 YNFKEQ. The CDR3 runs to 18 residues. CDR3 residues: CASSQRNPGGGNTGELFF. CDR3 in DNA: TGTGCCAGCAGCCAACGAAACCCCGGCGGGGGGAACACCGGGGAGCTGTTTTTT.

This clone was seen many times. The J gene is TRBJ1-1, the V gene TRBV2; 10 nucleotides match TRBD1. Germline CDR1 reads SNHLY; CDR2 reads FYNNEI. V shed 10 bases, J shed 0 bases, and the junction held 8 bases outside the gene matches. The CDR3 sequence is 15 residues long. For the CDR3, the DNA is TGTGCCAAATCTTCGGACAGGGGGTTGAACACTGAAGCTTTCTTT. This sequence encodes CAKSSDRGLNTEAFF.

CDR3 bases: TGTGCCAGCAGCTTGGTGGGCAGCAGCTCTGGAAACACCATATATTTT. Translating it yields CASSLVGSSSGNTIYF. This rearrangement joins TRBV5-5 to TRBJ1-3; D remains ambiguous. Trimming cost V 0 bases and J 0 bases, with 10 bases left between them. The CDR3 has 16 amino acids. Looked up from germline, CDR1 is SGHKS and CDR2 is YYEKEE (reference sequence).

The chain is built from TRBV19 and TRBJ2-7; D is ambiguous. With 4 bases removed from V and 6 bases from J, the gap between germline ends came to 10 bases. The length of the CDR3 is 12 residues. Germline values: CDR1 LNHDA, CDR2 SQIVND (reference sequence). The CDR3 region has the DNA TGTGCCAGTAGTAATCGAGGATCCGAGCAGTACTTC. This translates into CASSNRGSEQYF.

As concerns this clone: The same CDR3 arises from other DNA sequences in this sample as well. The V call is TRBV27, the J call TRBJ1-2; 9 bases match TRBD1. The CDR3 contains 14 residues. With V trimmed by 2 bases and J by 5 bases, 3 bases remained unmatched. The germline CDR1 and CDR2 sequences are MNHEY and SMNVEV (reference sequence). The CDR3 loop is CASSLTGTGYGYTF. The CDR3 nucleotides are TGTGCCAGCAGTTTAACCGGGACAGGGTATGGCTACACCTTC.

The chain is built from TRBV6-5 and TRBJ2-1; possible D gene TRBD2, 6 bases. The CDR3 totals 16 residues. Germline V gene lookup returns CDR1 MNHEY and CDR2 SVGAGI. V lost 2 bases and J 4 bases, leaving 15 bases between the germline ends. Written as DNA, the CDR3 is TGTGCCAGCAGTTACGCAACTAGCAACCTTTACAATGAGCAGTTCTTC. Amino acids: CASSYATSNLYNEQFF.

The rearrangement joins TRBV28 to TRBJ1-4; 10 nucleotides line up with TRBD1. This CDR3 is 14 amino acids long. Germline V lookup: CDR1 MDHEN, CDR2 SYDVKM. V was clipped by 4 bases and J by 6 bases; unmatched bases: 2. For the CDR3, the DNA is TGTGCCAGCAGTTGGACAGGGGGAGATGAAAAACTGTTTTTT. The encoded protein is CASSWTGGDEKLFF.

This clone was counted once. The same CDR3 arises from other DNA sequences in this sample as well. J is TRBJ2-5 and V is TRBV5-1; 8 nucleotides line up with TRBD1. The CDR3 has 13 amino acids. The germline V gene has CDR1 SGHRS and CDR2 YFSETQ. V lost 2 bases and J lost 5; bases outside the gene matches: 2. CDR3 region: CASSLTGGETQYF. Here the CDR3 DNA reads TGCGCCAGCAGCTTAACAGGGGGGGAGACCCAGTACTTC.

The rearrangement links TRBV29-1 to TRBJ1-2; D not resolved. Trimming stripped 0 bases from V and 4 bases from J, with 15 bases between. The CDR3 runs to 15 residues. Per germline, CDR1 SQVTM and CDR2 ANQGSEA. The CDR3 sequence is CSVEDRPQWSYGYTF. DNA for the CDR3: TGCAGCGTTGAAGATCGGCCCCAATGGAGCTATGGCTACACCTTC.

The DNA of the CDR3 is TGTGCCAGCAGCCAGCTGGGGCGAAACACTGAAGCTTTCTTT. Translation gives CASSQLGRNTEAFF. This chain connects TRBV14 to TRBJ1-1; tentative D call: TRBD1 (5 bases). Germline V CDR1 and CDR2: SGHDN, FVKESK. V lost 3 bases and J lost 2, with 10 bases in between. This CDR3 comprises 14 residues.

This clone was seen a single time. The rearrangement joins TRBV2 to TRBJ2-2, with no clear D. Germline V gene data show CDR1 as SNHLY and CDR2 as FYNNEI. The CDR3 loop spans 19 amino acids. V was pared by 3 bases and J by 0 bases, with 20 bases between. The CDR3 loop reads CASSENSRLFLANTGELFF. DNA of the CDR3: TGTGCCAGCAGTGAGAACAGCCGCCTATTTTTGGCGAACACCGGGGAGCTGTTTTTT.

This sequence joins TRBV6-2 or TRBV6-3 and TRBJ1-5, with TRBD1 identical over 7 bases. The CDR3 is 18 residues long. Germline values: CDR1 MNHEY, CDR2 SVGEGT. V lost 0 bases and J lost 5; bases outside the gene matches: 13. CDR3 DNA sequence: TGTGCCAGCAGTTACTCCACGGGACAGTCAAAGGCAGATCAGCCCCAGCATTTT. Translating it yields CASSYSTGQSKADQPQHF.

The chain joins TRBV7-8 to TRBJ2-7, with D possibly TRBD2 on 5 matching bases. Germline V gives CDR1 SGHVS, CDR2 FQNEAQ. This CDR3 contains 14 residues. V was cut by 3 bases and J by 3 bases, with 12 bases left in between. The CDR3 nucleotides are TGTGCCAGCAGCTTGACGGGGTCCAGCTACGAGCAGTACTTC. This sequence encodes CASSLTGSSYEQYF.

The table lists this clone with a few counts. J is TRBJ1-2 and V is TRBV28; TRBD1 matches at 7 bases. With V trimmed by 1 base and J by 8 bases, 10 bases remained unmatched. The CDR3 loop spans 15 amino acids. The V gene's germline CDR1 is MDHEN and CDR2 SYDVKM. CDR3 in amino acids: CASSLSPRGLRGYTF. In DNA, the CDR3 is TGTGCCAGCAGTTTATCGCCAAGGGGGCTGCGGGGCTACACCTTC.

The gene calls are TRBV6-5 and TRBJ2-3, with a weak D call TRBD2 (6 bases). The germline V gene encodes CDR1 MNHEY and CDR2 SVGAGI. The V gene lost 4 bases and the J gene lost 5 bases, with 13 bases spanning the gap. The length of the CDR3 is 14 residues. DNA of the CDR3: TGTGCCAGCAGTTCTTGGCGGGGTGGAGATACGCAGTATTTT. This codes for CASSSWRGGDTQYF.

This sequence joins TRBV6-7 and TRBJ2-1, with a weak D call TRBD1 (6 bases). TRBV6-7 is known as an ORF, though its function is uncertain. Trimming pared 0 bases from V and 4 bases from J, leaving 13 bases between. The CDR3 is 16 residues long. The chain's CDR3 is CASSYSRQGSYNEQFF. The CDR3 DNA sequence: TGTGCCAGCAGTTACTCGAGGCAGGGGTCGTACAATGAGCAGTTCTTC.